This entry lists 21 T cell receptor beta chains sequenced from one sample in a study of cytomegalovirus exposure and HLA in healthy donors. It was with 60 Vbeta and 13 Jbeta primers that the PCR ran. Here immunoSEQ multiplex PCR was the method, and the copy in TCRdb shows in-frame clones only, minus some. The sample yields about 25,000 clones, of which the top ten take up about 16%. Material: PBMCs. The receptors here all came from a male donor in good health and CMV-seropositive.

The chain links TRBV7-9 to TRBJ1-2; 9 positions match TRBD1. Trimming at V came to 4 bases and at J to 8 bases, leaving 14 bases not matched to a gene. Germline V lookup: CDR1 SEHNR, CDR2 FQNEAQ (reference sequence). This CDR3 has 16 residues. The CDR3 sequence: CASSSSMDRGLQGYTF. The CDR3 DNA is TGTGCCAGCAGCTCATCAATGGACAGGGGTTTACAAGGCTACACCTTC.

The J gene is TRBJ1-4, the V gene TRBV30; 7 positions match TRBD1. V shed 0 bases, J shed 12 bases, and the junction held 7 bases outside the gene matches. This CDR3 comprises 13 residues. In germline, CDR1 is GTSNPN, CDR2 SVGIG (reference sequence). CDR3 region: CAWSVDRSRELFF. CDR3 sequence (DNA): TGTGCCTGGAGTGTGGACAGGTCGAGAGAACTGTTTTTT.

The V gene is TRBV18, the J gene TRBJ1-4; possible D gene TRBD1, 6 bases. Deletions cut 3 bases from V and 8 bases from J, with 16 bases between. The V gene's germline CDR1 is KGHSH and CDR2 LQKENI. The CDR3 has 15 amino acids. Here the CDR3 reads CASSPGAGVKEKLFF. The CDR3 DNA follows: TGTGCCAGCTCACCGGGTGCAGGGGTGAAGGAAAAACTGTTTTTT.

This chain joins TRBV5-1 and TRBJ2-2, with 9 bases fitting TRBD1. V trimming: 2 bases; J trimming: 4 bases; junction bases outside the gene matches: 9. There are 17 residues in the CDR3. CDR1 is SGHRS and CDR2 is YFSETQ in the germline V gene. The CDR3 DNA is TGCGCCAGCAGCTTCCAACCCGGACAGGGGAGCACCGGGGAGCTGTTTTTT. Its protein is CASSFQPGQGSTGELFF.

This CDR3 reads CASSLVLGSTSGANVLTF. The CDR3 DNA sequence: TGTGCCAGCAGCTTAGTGTTGGGCAGTACCTCTGGGGCCAACGTCCTGACTTTC. The chain employs TRBV7-2 and TRBJ2-6; D uncertain. Germline CDR1 is SGHTA and CDR2 is FQGNSA. V lost 1 base and J lost 0, with 13 bases in between. This CDR3 is built from 18 residues.

Written as DNA, the CDR3 is TGTGCCAGCAGCTTGGGACAGGGTGTTGGCAATGAGCAGTTCTTC. Its protein is CASSLGQGVGNEQFF. The genes are TRBV7-9 and TRBJ2-1, with TRBD1 matching 9 bases. Germline CDR1 reads SEHNR; CDR2 reads FQNEAQ (reference sequence). V was clipped by 3 bases and J by 6 bases; unmatched bases: 6. The CDR3 has 15 amino acids. Using reference TRBV7-9 and TRBJ2-1 for the parts outside the CDR3, the full variable domain is DTGVSQNPRHKITKRGQNVTFRCDPISEHNRLYWYRQTLGQGPEFLTYFQNEAQLEKSRLLSDRFSAERPKGSFSTLEIQRTEQGDSAMYLCASSLGQGVGNEQFFGPGTRLTVL.

This chain links TRBV18 with TRBJ2-5, with D hard to call. Trimming took 3 bases from V and 5 from J, leaving 10 bases between them. Germline V gives CDR1 KGHSH, CDR2 LQKENI. The CDR3 runs to 13 residues. DNA of the CDR3: TGTGCCAGCTCACCTTCTAAACGGGAGACCCAGTACTTC. This encodes CASSPSKRETQYF.

This chain links TRBV19 with TRBJ1-1; D might be TRBD1 (6 bases). The CDR3 extends over 17 amino acids. CDR1 and CDR2 from the germline V gene are LNHDA and SQIVND (reference sequence). The V end was cut by 3 bases, the J end by 4 bases, with 21 bases between. The CDR3 DNA follows: TGTGCCAGTAGTATGCTCAGGGGCACCGTTTCGGTCACTGAAGCTTTCTTT. Translated, it gives CASSMLRGTVSVTEAFF.

The rearrangement uses TRBV14 and TRBJ2-3; perhaps TRBD2 as D (5 bases). The CDR3 has 12 residues. Germline CDR1 SGHDN, CDR2 FVKESK. Trimming shortened V by 5 bases and J by 4 bases, and 7 bases separated the two germline ends. CDR3 coding DNA: TGTGCCAGCAGCTTTAGCGCAGATACGCAGTATTTT. Residues: CASSFSADTQYF.

J is TRBJ2-3 and V is TRBV5-1, with D possibly matching TRBD1 (7 bases). The CDR3 extends over 14 amino acids. Per the germline V gene, CDR1 is SGHRS and CDR2 is YFSETQ. Trimming removed 3 bases from V and 5 bases from J, with 13 bases in between. This CDR3 is CASSSQGGEDTQYF. For the CDR3, the DNA is TGCGCCAGCAGCTCCCAGGGGGGAGAAGATACGCAGTATTTT.

The chain uses TRBV28 and TRBJ2-3; 7 bases are shared with TRBD1. Germline CDR1 reads MDHEN; CDR2 reads SYDVKM. The V segment lost 6 bases and the J segment 0 bases; nucleotides outside the gene matches: 3. This CDR3 has 14 amino acids. CDR3: CASRTGVSTDTQYF. CDR3 in DNA: TGTGCCAGCAGAACAGGGGTTAGCACAGATACGCAGTATTTT. Drawing the rest from reference TRBV28 and TRBJ2-3, the complete variable domain is DVKVTQSSRYLVKRTGEKVFLECVQDMDHENMFWYRQDPGLGLRLIYFSYDVKMKEKGDIPEGYSVSREKKERFSLILESASTNQTSMYLCASRTGVSTDTQYFGPGTRLTVL.

The chain recombines TRBV12-5 with TRBJ1-1; the D gene is possibly TRBD1 (5 bases). CDR3 size: 14 residues. The ends were cut back, 6 bases at V and 1 base at J, with 12 bases in the middle. The germline gives CDR1 LGHNT, CDR2 FRNRAP. For the CDR3, the DNA is TGTGCTAGTGGGGCGGGGCAGCCGAACACTGAAGCTTTCTTT. Translating gives CASGAGQPNTEAFF.

CDR3 sequence reads: CASSPDRGAQYF. DNA for the CDR3: TGTGCCAGCAGTCCTGACAGGGGCGCGCAGTATTTT. The V call is TRBV6-5, the J call TRBJ2-3; 8 bases match TRBD1. V shed 5 bases and J 10 bases; nucleotides not matched to a gene: 5. Germline V CDR1 and CDR2: MNHEY, SVGAGI. CDR3 length: 12 residues.

The chain uses TRBV29-1 and TRBJ1-3, with D hard to call. In germline, CDR1 is SQVTM, CDR2 ANQGSEA. CDR3 size: 14 residues. Deletions cut 6 bases from V and 0 bases from J, with 12 bases between. CDR3 sequence reads: CSVVTVPSGNTIYF. The CDR3 DNA follows: TGCAGCGTAGTTACAGTCCCCTCTGGAAACACCATATATTTT. Complete variable domain (other parts from reference TRBV29-1 and TRBJ1-3): SAVISQKPSRDICQRGTSLTIQCQVDSQVTMMFWYRQQPGQSLTLIATANQGSEATYESGFVIDKFPISRPNLTFSTLTVSNMSPEDSSIYLCSVVTVPSGNTIYFGEGSWLTVV.

The chain joins TRBV23-1 to TRBJ2-1; no definite D call. TRBV23-1 is marked as an open reading frame, function uncertain. Trimming left V 0 bases short and J 6 bases short, with 6 bases between. This CDR3 has 13 residues. In DNA, the CDR3 is TGCGCCAGCAGTCAATCGACTGGCAATGAGCAGTTCTTC. Translated, it gives CASSQSTGNEQFF.

The chain joins TRBV25-1 to TRBJ1-1; 8 positions match TRBD1. The CDR3 extends over 15 amino acids. The ends lost 3 bases at V and 1 base at J; junction bases unmatched: 4. CDR1 and CDR2 (germline): MGHDK, SYGVNS. The CDR3 loop reads CASSDRGTGNTEAFF. The CDR3 bases are TGTGCCAGCAGTGATCGAGGGACAGGGAACACTGAAGCTTTCTTT.

This rearrangement joins TRBV30 to TRBJ2-7; D is uncertain. Trimming left V 2 bases short and J 1 base short, with 6 bases between. CDR1 and CDR2 from the germline V gene are GTSNPN and SVGIG (reference sequence). This CDR3 is built from 12 residues. This CDR3 is CAWSLTSYEQYF. CDR3 DNA sequence: TGTGCCTGGAGTCTGACTTCCTACGAGCAGTACTTC.

The J gene is TRBJ2-2, the V gene TRBV19, with D perhaps TRBD2 (6 bases). The CDR3 length is 18 residues. Germline loops: CDR1 LNHDA, CDR2 SQIVND (reference sequence). Between the trimmed V and J ends, which lost 7 bases and 6 bases, there was a span of 27 bases. CDR3 sequence reads: CASKVVVGSLAHPGELFF. The CDR3 DNA reads TGTGCCAGTAAAGTGGTGGTGGGTTCACTAGCTCATCCCGGGGAGCTGTTTTTT.

The J gene is TRBJ2-5, the V gene TRBV9; 7 positions agree with TRBD2. Trimming took 5 bases from V and 4 from J; bases not matched to a gene: 5. The germline V gene encodes CDR1 SGDLS and CDR2 YYNGEE. The CDR3 contains 13 residues. The CDR3 region is CASSLAVAETQYF. As DNA, the CDR3 is TGTGCCAGCAGTCTAGCGGTGGCAGAGACCCAGTACTTC.

The chain has TRBV5-1 and TRBJ2-7; the D gene is possibly TRBD1 (6 bases). V lost 4 bases and J 2 bases, leaving 13 bases between the germline ends. This CDR3 region has 14 residues. The germline gives CDR1 SGHRS, CDR2 YFSETQ. CDR3 coding DNA: TGCGCCAGCAGCCTACAGGGTAGGACCTACGAGCAGTACTTC. Translating it yields CASSLQGRTYEQYF.

The chain is built from TRBV5-1 and TRBJ2-1, with TRBD2 as a possible D gene (5 bases). Trimming removed 0 bases at V and 3 bases at J, with 7 bases between. The CDR3 is 14 residues long. Germline CDR1 and CDR2: SGHRS and YFSETQ. CDR3 residues: CASSLAGNYNEQFF. CDR3 nucleotide sequence: TGCGCCAGCAGCTTGGCGGGGAACTACAATGAGCAGTTCTTC. Filled out from reference TRBV5-1 and TRBJ2-1, the complete variable domain reads KAGVTQTPRYLIKTRGQQVTLSCSPISGHRSVSWYQQTPGQGLQFLFEYFSETQRNKGNFPGRFSGRQFSNSRSEMNVSTLELGDSALYLCASSLAGNYNEQFFGPGTRLTVL.